This T cell receptor beta chain was found in a study of T cell responses to AZD1222 COVID-19 vaccine. This table comes from immunoSEQ multiplex PCR, and its TCRdb copy is limited to in-frame clones, with some not included. The profile shows roughly 270,000 clones, about 94% of them singletons. This clone was detected once. What it binds is not known. Second doses at about 4 or about 12 weeks were pooled. With 1 base removed from V and 4 bases from J, the gap between germline ends came to 23 bases. The CDR3 is 18 amino acids. Looked up from germline, CDR1 is SGHRS and CDR2 is YFSETQ. Study results and caveats: After two AZD1222 doses, spike-specific TCR breadth and depth rose versus day 0. Mostly white British, mostly female donors; authors suggested clonal diversity may be underestimated. Every sample of the repertoires postdated the peak T cell response.

The origin of this receptor is an adult who received the AZD1222 COVID-19 vaccine. This material consisted of peripheral blood, taken 28 days after the second AZD1222 dose. The chain carries TRBV5-1 and TRBJ1-1; D is possibly TRBD1 (5 bases). For the CDR3, the DNA is TGCGCCAGCAGCTTGTTAGGGAGTGGTGGGGGAGGAAGCACTGAAGCTTTCTTT. This encodes CASSLLGSGGGGSTEAFF.